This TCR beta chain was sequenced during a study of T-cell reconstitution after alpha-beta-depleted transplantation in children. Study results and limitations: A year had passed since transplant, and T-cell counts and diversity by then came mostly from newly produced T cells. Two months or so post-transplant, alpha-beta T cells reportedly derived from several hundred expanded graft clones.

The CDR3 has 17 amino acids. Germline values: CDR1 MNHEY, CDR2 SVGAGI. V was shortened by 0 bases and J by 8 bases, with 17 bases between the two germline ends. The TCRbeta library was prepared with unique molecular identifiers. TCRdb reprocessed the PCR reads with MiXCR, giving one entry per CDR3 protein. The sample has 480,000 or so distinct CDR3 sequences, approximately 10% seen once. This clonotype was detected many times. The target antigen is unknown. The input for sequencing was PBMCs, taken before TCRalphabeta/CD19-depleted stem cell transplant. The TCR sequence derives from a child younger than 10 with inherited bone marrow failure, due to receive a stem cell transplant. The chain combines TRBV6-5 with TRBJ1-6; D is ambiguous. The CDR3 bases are TGTGCCAGCAGTTACTCAATTGGCGGGAACCGGGATTCACCCCTCCACTTT. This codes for CASSYSIGGNRDSPLHF.